This record concerns one T cell receptor beta chain sequence. Antigen unknown. This sample is drawn from a study of T cell repertoires in cytomegalovirus infection. Whole-study context: The study used recently identified HLA-C-restricted and well-studied HLA-B-restricted CMV epitopes. Matching HLA type and CMV infection were both indicated by public TCR beta signatures.

TCRdb re-analysed the reads in MiXCR, keeping a single row per CDR3 protein. The data show about half a million distinct CDR3 sequences, 30% to 35% seen once. The study, taken as a whole, reports: There were HLA-C-restricted CMV-specific TCR beta clonotypes dominating the ex vivo response. Frequencies of public TCR beta families were cumulated, and this identified carriers of CMV plus the relevant HLA.

This sequence originates from a human donor in good health (CMV status not recorded). Some clones in this sample may be carry-over from other donors' samples. Sequenced material: cultured PBMCs, taken from culture after CMV antigen stimulation.

CDR3 in DNA: TGCAGTGCTGCTGACGTCTATAGCGGGACCTCCTACAATGAGCAGTTCTTC. This translates into CSAADVYSGTSYNEQFF. This chain joins TRBV20-1 and TRBJ2-1, with 8 bases matching TRBD2. The CDR3 length is 17 residues. From germline, CDR1 is DFQATT and CDR2 SNEGSKA (reference sequence). Losses at the gene ends were 5 bases for V and 0 bases for J; bases not matched to a gene: 12.